This T cell receptor beta chain was profiled in a study of early T cells in non-severe SARS-CoV-2 infection (dated by TCRdb to 2020 to 2023). Regarding the study in general: Because TCR sequencing was done on bulk RNA from unsorted whole blood, the alpha and beta chains could not be paired.

Many counts were recorded for this clonotype. Its recognized antigen is unknown. Base quality data are lacking; no much larger clone is found one base away. The protocol used for the library was 5' RACE. Sequencing relied on a NextSeq 500. Unique molecular identifiers were attached to individual cDNA molecules in the TCR library protocol so that sequencing error and PCR bias could be corrected. Sequencing covered both TCR alpha and beta chains, and within each sample the abundances of alpha and beta sequences were tightly co-correlated. Per the authors' processing: Decombinator V4 was used to perform V gene, J gene and CDR3 annotation of TCR sequences. Expanded TCRs were defined as changing significantly between any two time points under a Poisson model with p below 0.0001. TCR abundances were normalised to the total number of TCRs sequenced in each sample and reported as counts per million. MAIT TCRs were defined by TRAV1-2 paired with TRAJ12, TRAJ20 or TRAJ33, and iNKT TCRs by TRAV10 paired with TRAJ18. VDJdb, accessed 1 November 2021, was searched for CMV, EBV and SARS-CoV-2 annotated TCRs, with TCRs annotated for multiple antigens excluded. Using fastp at Q25 and MiXCR, TCRdb reprocessed the public reads and kept productive beta chains. A single entry per CDR3 protein holds the most common genes and DNA from its merged rows. For this entry, the V and J calls and clone size follow TCRdb and not the study's own pipeline. Across this sample there are roughly 86,000 distinct CDR3 sequences, with 5% to 7% seen only once. The ten largest clones add up to roughly 7.8% of the sample.

Set within a cohort of healthcare workers in London, UK, this nested case-control study involved weekly PCR testing of nasopharyngeal swabs along with blood sampling. Healthcare workers were recruited between 23 and 31 March 2020, during the week of the UK lockdown, and were followed weekly for up to about 15 weeks. V is clipped by 2 bases and J by 10 bases, and the sequence between their germline boundaries is 8 bases long. According to the germline V gene (reference sequence), CDR1 reads LGHDT and CDR2 reads YNNKEL. The CDR3 holds 12 amino acids from the cysteine to the phenylalanine. CDR3 DNA only is kept here, 36 bases in frame from base 1. Findings and caveats that apply to the study as a whole: VDJdb matching was skewed toward anti-spike CD8 responses, so virus-specific expansions were likely underestimated and private and CD4 specificities were missed.

The sequence is built from TRBV3-1 and TRBJ2-2; a confident D gene designation cannot be given. Sequences were obtained from whole blood. The TCR sequence derives from an adult who was a healthcare worker with PCR-confirmed SARS-CoV-2 infection or an uninfected control (not recorded which). CDR3 region: CASSQFSEELFF. The bases read TGTGCCAGCAGCCAATTTTCTGAGGAGCTGTTTTTT.